The next 2 T cell receptor beta chains were all read from a single sample in a study of tumor-infiltrating lymphocytes in primary liver carcinoma. A primer in the constant region served to generate TCR beta cDNA from about 470 ng of total RNA. Slightly modified ARM-PCR served as the procedure for the TCR beta libraries. These libraries came from three rounds of nested multiplex PCR. The two initial PCR rounds, roughly 9 cycles each, used TRBV1-TRBV30 forward and C-beta reverse primers. MiXCR was run by TCRdb on the multiplex PCR reads, yielding one entry per CDR3 protein. The repertoire holds roughly 57,000 distinct CDR3 sequences, with 70% to 85% as singletons. Without any cell sorting, roughly 20-32 mg of bulk tissue yielded co-extracted RNA and DNA. Sequencing used liver tumor tissue from sampling region 2. Subset reported: tumor region T2, inferior pole. These receptors were taken from a man aged 35-49 years with primary liver carcinoma and hepatitis B virus infection.

The gene calls are TRBV12-3 or TRBV12-4 and TRBJ2-1, with a tentative D call TRBD2 (6 bases). V lost 3 bases and J lost 6, with 15 bases in between. The CDR3 spans 15 residues. CDR3 sequence (DNA): TGTGCCAGCAGTTTGGGACTGGGAGATGTCAATGAGCAGTTCTTC. Translated: CASSLGLGDVNEQFF.

In the case of this clonotype: The final CDR3 position lacks the conserved phenylalanine or tryptophan, pointing to a likely read error. This chain connects TRBV20-1 to TRBJ2-2; 8 bases map to TRBD1. In germline, CDR1 is DFQATT, CDR2 SNEGSKA (reference sequence). The CDR3 contains 15 residues. This chain's CDR3 is CRASSQGADTGELFC. The DNA for the CDR3 is TGCAGAGCTAGTTCCCAGGGGGCGGACACCGGGGAGCTGTTTTGT.